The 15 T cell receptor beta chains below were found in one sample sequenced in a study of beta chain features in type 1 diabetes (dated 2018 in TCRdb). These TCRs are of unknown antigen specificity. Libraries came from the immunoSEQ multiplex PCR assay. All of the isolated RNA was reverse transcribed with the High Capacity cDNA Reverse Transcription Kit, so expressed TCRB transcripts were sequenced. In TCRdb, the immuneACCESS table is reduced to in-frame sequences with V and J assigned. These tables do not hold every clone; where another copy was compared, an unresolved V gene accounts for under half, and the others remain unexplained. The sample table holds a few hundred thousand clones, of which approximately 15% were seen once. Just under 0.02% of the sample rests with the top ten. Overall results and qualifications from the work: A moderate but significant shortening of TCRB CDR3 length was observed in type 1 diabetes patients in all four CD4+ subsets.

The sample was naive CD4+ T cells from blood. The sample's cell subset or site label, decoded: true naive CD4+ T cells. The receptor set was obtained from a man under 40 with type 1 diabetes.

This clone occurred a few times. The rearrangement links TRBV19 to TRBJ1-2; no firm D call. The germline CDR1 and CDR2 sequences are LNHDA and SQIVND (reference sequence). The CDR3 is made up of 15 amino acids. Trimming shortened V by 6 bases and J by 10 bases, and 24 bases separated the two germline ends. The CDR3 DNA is TGTGCCAGTAGCCCCGAGGGAGACTCCAGGCAATACTACACCTTC. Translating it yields CASSPEGDSRQYYTF.

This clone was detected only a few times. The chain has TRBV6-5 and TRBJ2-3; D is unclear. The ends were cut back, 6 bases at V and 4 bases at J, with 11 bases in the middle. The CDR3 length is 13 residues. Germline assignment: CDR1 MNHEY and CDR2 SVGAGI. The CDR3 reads CASRISRADTQYF. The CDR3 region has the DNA TGTGCCAGCAGAATCTCCCGAGCAGATACGCAGTATTTT.

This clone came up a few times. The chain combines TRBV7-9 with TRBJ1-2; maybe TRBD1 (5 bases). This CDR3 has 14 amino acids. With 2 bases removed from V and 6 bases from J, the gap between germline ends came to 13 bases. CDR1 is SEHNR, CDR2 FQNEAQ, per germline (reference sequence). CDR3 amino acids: CASSLTGSVNGYTF. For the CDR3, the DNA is TGTGCCAGCAGCTTAACAGGATCTGTTAATGGCTACACCTTC.

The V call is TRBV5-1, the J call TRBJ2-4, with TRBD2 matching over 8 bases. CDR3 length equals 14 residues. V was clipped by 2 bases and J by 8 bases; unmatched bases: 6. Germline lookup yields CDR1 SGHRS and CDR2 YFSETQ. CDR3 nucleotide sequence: TGCGCCAGCAGCTTTTCCCCGGGGGGGGACATTCAGTACTTC. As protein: CASSFSPGGDIQYF.

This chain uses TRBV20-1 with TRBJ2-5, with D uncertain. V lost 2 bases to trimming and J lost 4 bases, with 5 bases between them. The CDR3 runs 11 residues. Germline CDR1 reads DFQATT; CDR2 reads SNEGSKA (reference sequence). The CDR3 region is CSARLRETQYF. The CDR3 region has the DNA TGCAGTGCTAGACTTCGAGAGACCCAGTACTTC.

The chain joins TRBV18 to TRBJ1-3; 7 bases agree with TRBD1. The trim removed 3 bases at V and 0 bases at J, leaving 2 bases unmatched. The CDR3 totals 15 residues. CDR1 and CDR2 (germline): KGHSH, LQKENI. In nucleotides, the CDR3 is TGTGCCAGCTCACCTGGGACAGCCTCTGGAAACACCATATATTTT. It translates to CASSPGTASGNTIYF.

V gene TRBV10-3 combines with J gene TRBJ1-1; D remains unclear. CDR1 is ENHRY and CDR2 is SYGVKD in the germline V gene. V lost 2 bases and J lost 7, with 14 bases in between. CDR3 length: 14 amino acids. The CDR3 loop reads CAISENMQSGEAFF. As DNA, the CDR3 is TGTGCCATCAGTGAGAATATGCAGTCTGGTGAAGCTTTCTTT.

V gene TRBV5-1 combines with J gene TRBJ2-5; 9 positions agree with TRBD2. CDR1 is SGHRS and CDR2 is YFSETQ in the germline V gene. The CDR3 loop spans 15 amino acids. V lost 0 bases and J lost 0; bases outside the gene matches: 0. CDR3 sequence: CASSLVAGDQETQYF. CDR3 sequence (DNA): TGCGCCAGCAGCTTGGTAGCGGGGGACCAAGAGACCCAGTACTTC.

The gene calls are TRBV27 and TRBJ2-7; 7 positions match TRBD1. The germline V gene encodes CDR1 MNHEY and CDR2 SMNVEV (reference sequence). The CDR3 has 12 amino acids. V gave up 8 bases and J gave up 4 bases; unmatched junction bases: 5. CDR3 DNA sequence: TGTGCCAGCCGGGACAGAGGGTACGAGCAGTACTTC. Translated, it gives CASRDRGYEQYF.

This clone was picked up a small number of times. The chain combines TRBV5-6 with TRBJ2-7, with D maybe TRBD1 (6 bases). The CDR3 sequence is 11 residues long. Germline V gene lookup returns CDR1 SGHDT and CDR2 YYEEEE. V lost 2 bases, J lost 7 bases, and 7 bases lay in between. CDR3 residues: CASSFQGEQYF. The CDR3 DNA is TGTGCCAGCAGCTTTCAGGGGGAGCAGTACTTC.

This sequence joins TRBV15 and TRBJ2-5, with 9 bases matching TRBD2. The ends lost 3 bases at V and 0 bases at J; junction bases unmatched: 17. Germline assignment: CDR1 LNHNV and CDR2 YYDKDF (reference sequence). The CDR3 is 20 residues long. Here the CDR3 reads CATSRAEANSSGAYQETQYF. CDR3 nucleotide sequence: TGTGCCACCAGCAGGGCCGAGGCCAACTCTAGCGGGGCGTACCAAGAGACCCAGTACTTC.

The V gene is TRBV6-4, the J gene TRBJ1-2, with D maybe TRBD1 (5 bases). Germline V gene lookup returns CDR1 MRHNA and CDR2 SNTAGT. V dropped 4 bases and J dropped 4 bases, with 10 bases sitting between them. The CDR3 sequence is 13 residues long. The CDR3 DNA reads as TGTGCCAGCAGTGTTGCGGGGACCTATGGCTACACCTTC. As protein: CASSVAGTYGYTF.

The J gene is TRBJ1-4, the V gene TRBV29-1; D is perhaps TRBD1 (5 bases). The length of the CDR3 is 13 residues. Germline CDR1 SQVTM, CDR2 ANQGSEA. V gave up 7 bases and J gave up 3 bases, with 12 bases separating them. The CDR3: CSARPGSNEKLFF. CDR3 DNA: TGCAGCGCCCGACCAGGGTCTAATGAAAAACTGTTTTTT.

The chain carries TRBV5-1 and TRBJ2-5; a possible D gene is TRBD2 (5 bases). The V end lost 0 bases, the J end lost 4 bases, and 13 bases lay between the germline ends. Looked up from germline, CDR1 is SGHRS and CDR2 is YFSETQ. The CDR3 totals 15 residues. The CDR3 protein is CASSLEAGRRETQYF. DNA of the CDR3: TGCGCCAGCAGCTTGGAGGCGGGTCGGCGAGAGACCCAGTACTTC.

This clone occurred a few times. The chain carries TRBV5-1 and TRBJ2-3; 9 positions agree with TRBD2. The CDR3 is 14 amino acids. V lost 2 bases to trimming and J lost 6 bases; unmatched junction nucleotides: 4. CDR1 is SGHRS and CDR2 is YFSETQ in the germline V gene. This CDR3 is CASSLTAGGDTQYF. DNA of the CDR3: TGCGCCAGCAGCTTAACAGCGGGAGGTGATACGCAGTATTTT.